The 8 T cell receptor beta chains below come from one sample, sequenced in a study of cytomegalovirus exposure and HLA in healthy donors. Produced via immunoSEQ multiplex PCR; TCRdb's table is partial and in-frame only. The sample carries about 300,000 clones, approximately 90% recorded once. The sample consisted of PBMCs. The receptors come from a woman aged 18-35 years in good health and CMV-seronegative.

This chain links TRBV27 with TRBJ2-7; 9 bases agree with TRBD2. V shed 8 bases, J shed 6 bases, and the junction held 11 bases outside the gene matches. Looked up from germline, CDR1 is MNHEY and CDR2 is SMNVEV (reference sequence). The CDR3 has 14 residues. CDR3 region: CASGRAGGRAEQYF. CDR3 DNA: TGTGCCAGCGGGAGGGCGGGAGGGCGGGCCGAGCAGTACTTC.

The chain couples TRBV19 to TRBJ2-2; D is possibly TRBD2 (5 bases). The germline CDR1 and CDR2 sequences are LNHDA and SQIVND (reference sequence). V was clipped by 8 bases and J by 2 bases, with 12 bases between them. The CDR3 has 14 amino acids. The CDR3 spells CASLPPGNTGELFF. In nucleotides, the CDR3 is TGTGCCAGTCTCCCCCCGGGAAACACCGGGGAGCTGTTTTTT.

The chain has TRBV28 and TRBJ2-5, with TRBD1 as a possible D gene (6 bases). CDR1 is MDHEN, CDR2 SYDVKM, per germline. The CDR3 totals 12 residues. V was trimmed by 4 bases and J by 13 bases, leaving 16 bases between them. For the CDR3, the DNA is TGTGCCAGCAGTTCAGGACAGCATCCCCGGTACTTC. The encoded protein is CASSSGQHPRYF. The entire variable domain, with the rest obtained from reference TRBV28 and TRBJ2-5, is as follows: DVKVTQSSRYLVKRTGEKVFLECVQDMDHENMFWYRQDPGLGLRLIYFSYDVKMKEKGDIPEGYSVSREKKERFSLILESASTNQTSMYLCASSSGQHPRYFGPGTRLLVL.

The V and J genes are TRBV27 and TRBJ2-1; 10 bases match TRBD1. The CDR3 contains 15 residues. V shed 2 bases, J shed 10 bases, and the junction held 8 bases outside the gene matches. Germline-derived CDR1 and CDR2 are MNHEY and SMNVEV (reference sequence). The CDR3 reads CASSLTGQGIREQFF. The CDR3 DNA follows: TGTGCCAGCAGTTTAACGGGACAGGGGATAAGGGAGCAGTTCTTC.

This clone appeared a few times. The CDR3 region is CASSSTETRTYEQYF. CDR3 bases: TGTGCCAGCAGTTCCACCGAGACGCGGACCTACGAGCAGTACTTC. The chain carries TRBV27 and TRBJ2-7; no reliable D call. The CDR3 totals 15 residues. The V end was cut by 4 bases, the J end by 2 bases, with 15 bases between. Germline loops: CDR1 MNHEY, CDR2 SMNVEV (reference sequence).

This clone was seen a few times. The rearrangement joins TRBV25-1 to TRBJ1-2; 10 positions agree with TRBD1. In germline, CDR1 is MGHDK, CDR2 SYGVNS. The CDR3 extends over 13 amino acids. The junction had 7 bases not matched to a gene; V was cut back by 7 bases and J by 8 bases. The CDR3 loop reads CASTWTGGTGYTF. The CDR3 DNA sequence: TGTGCCAGCACCTGGACAGGGGGTACGGGCTACACCTTC.

The chain has TRBV27 and TRBJ2-1; 10 positions match TRBD2. The CDR3 is made up of 15 amino acids. CDR1 and CDR2 from the germline V gene are MNHEY and SMNVEV (reference sequence). V gave up 7 bases and J gave up 8 bases; unmatched junction bases: 11. The CDR3 nucleotides are TGTGCCAGCACCCAAGCGGGAGGGGTTGTTTATGAGCAGTTCTTC. Translating gives CASTQAGGVVYEQFF.

This clone appeared once. The chain uses TRBV7-2 and TRBJ1-5, with a tentative D call TRBD1 (5 bases). Deletions cut 2 bases from V and 7 bases from J, with 9 bases between. Germline assignment: CDR1 SGHTA and CDR2 FQGNSA. The CDR3 is 13 amino acids. This chain's CDR3 is CASSLSREQPQHF. The DNA for the CDR3 is TGTGCCAGCAGCTTATCCAGGGAACAGCCCCAGCATTTT.